This paragraph reports one T cell receptor beta chain. Its antigen has not been determined. No base quality information exists; no much larger clone differs at one position. Different DNA sequences within this sample yield the same CDR3. At the junction V is shortened by 3 bases and J by 3 bases, with 4 bases in between. Taken from cysteine to phenylalanine, the CDR3 has 11 residues. Only CDR3 DNA remains: 33 bases, in frame from the first base. The germline V gene specifies SGHRS as CDR1 and YFSETQ as CDR2. These data are taken from a study of blood T cell repertoires in COVID-19 (dated by TCRdb to 2018 to 2020). Notes on the research overall: Collaborator samples came from the United States, Italy and Spain and covered acute and convalescent phases of COVID-19. Sample metadata almost always included a de-identified subject ID, COVID-19 status, age in years and sex. The dataset comprised deeply sampled blood TCRbeta repertoires from subjects exposed to, actively infected with, or recovered from COVID-19. The prospective study material was composed of cDNA or gDNA derived from T cells, B-cell-depleted T cells, or PBMCs. A freely available public database, intended as a resource for researchers studying the immune response to SARS-CoV-2, is where the repertoires were released. The samples were drawn from the first 160 participants of the ongoing ImmuneRACE study and from 1,254 subjects provided by 6 global collaborators. Where available, HLA class I and class II types were obtained from metadata supplied by the sample provider rather than from assay-based typing. Summary of the overall study and its limitations: How much clinical and demographic metadata was included differed by source and by participant, and the metadata was provided uncurated.

TCRbeta CDR3 regions were amplified from genomic DNA by means of the immunoSEQ Assay, a bias-controlled multiplex PCR. Concerning the study's data processing: Nucleated cell counts per sample were estimated from amplification of reference gene primers within the assay. To quantify the absolute abundance of each unique TCRbeta CDR3 rearrangement, sequence reads were collapsed and filtered. For each sample, productive Simpson clonality was calculated by taking the square root of Simpson's diversity index across productive rearrangements. Here the immuneACCESS table is served through TCRdb, limited to in-frame sequences with V and J called. Missing clones are a known gap in these copies; in checked studies unresolved V genes cover under half, and the rest lacks a known reason. V and J calls and clone size are given by that table; D and trimming were obtained from the DNA. The sample contains under 350,000 clones, around 88% of them found a single time. The leading ten clones occupy about 4.6% of the sample.

Collaborating institutions collected whole blood in K2EDTA tubes following their own protocols. For TCRbeta analysis, collaborator samples were shipped as frozen whole blood, as isolated PBMCs, or as DNA extracted from either sample type. The sequenced sample consisted of peripheral blood. The sequence derives from a man between 35 and 55 years old with acute or convalescent COVID-19. The rearrangement combines TRBV5-1 with TRBJ2-7, with the D segment identity uncertain. The CDR3 protein sequence reads: CASSSNYEQYF. The nucleotide sequence reads as follows: TGCGCCAGCAGCTCAAACTACGAGCAGTACTTC.